These T cell receptor beta chains were read from a single sample in a study of blood T cells in healthy people across ages. TCRdb analysed the 5' RACE reads with MiXCR anew, one entry per CDR3 protein. The sample lists about a million distinct CDR3 sequences, roughly 48% occurring once. The sequenced material came from blood. The receptors originated from a man under 40 in good health. Both conserved end residues are part of each CDR3. The order of the fields is J gene, clone size, D gene, V gene, CDR3 length, CDR3 DNA, CDR3 protein. A D gene is named only where the DNA matches it firmly. Part of the rows lack a size; the others show once, few, many or a class for expanded clones.

TRBJ2-1	few	TRBD2	TRBV20-1	16	TGCAGTGCGCTACGACGACTAGCGGGGACCTACAATGAGCAGTTCTTC	CSALRRLAGTYNEQFF
TRBJ2-5	-	-	TRBV7-9	14	TGTGCCAGCAGCGCGCAGGTGAACCAAGAGACCCAGTACTTC	CASSAQVNQETQYF
TRBJ2-1	many	TRBD2	TRBV12-3/TRBV12-4	14	TGTGCCAGCAGCCTGGGACTAGCGGGCAATGAGCAGTTCTTC	CASSLGLAGNEQFF
TRBJ2-3	-	-	TRBV2	14	TGTGCCAGCAGCGGACGGGTGCTCACAGATACGCAGTATTTT	CASSGRVLTDTQYF
TRBJ2-1	few	-	TRBV5-1	14	TGCGCCAGCAGCTCCGGGGGGCCCAGGGCTGAGCAGTTCTTC	CASSSGGPRAEQFF
TRBJ2-3	many	-	TRBV9	13	TGTGCCAGCAGCGTATGGGCTTCAGATACGCAGTATTTT	CASSVWASDTQYF
TRBJ2-7	few	-	TRBV9	14	TGTGCCAGCAGCGAAAACACGGGGGCCTACGAGCAGTACTTC	CASSENTGAYEQYF
TRBJ1-6	-	TRBD1	TRBV2	14	TGTGCCAGCATTCACGACAGGGAGAATTCACCCCTCCACTTT	CASIHDRENSPLHF
TRBJ2-5	-	-	TRBV24-1	14	TGTGCCACCAGTGAACGAGACAGTCAAGAGACCCAGTACTTC	CATSERDSQETQYF
TRBJ1-6	-	-	TRBV20-1	13	TGCAGTGCTCCAGAATCTGCTCTTTCGCGCCTCCACTTT	CSAPESALSRLHF
TRBJ2-4	few	TRBD2	TRBV20-1	15	TGCAGTGTTGGAGATACCGGGACTAGGCAAAACATTCAGTACTTC	CSVGDTGTRQNIQYF
TRBJ2-7	-	-	TRBV14	16	TGTGCCAGCAGCCGGGTATCGTCAGGTCTCCGATACGAGCAGTACTTC	CASSRVSSGLRYEQYF
TRBJ1-5	-	TRBD1	TRBV19	13	TGTGCCAGCCGGACAGGTTTGGGCTCTCCCCAGCATTTT	CASRTGLGSPQHF
TRBJ2-5	-	-	TRBV27	15	TGTGCCAGCAGTTACTATTGGGGGCTTCAAGAGACCCAGTACTTC	CASSYYWGLQETQYF
TRBJ1-2	few	TRBD1	TRBV4-2	15	TGTGCCAGCAGCCAAGCGACAGGGGGTAACTATGGCTACACCTTC	CASSQATGGNYGYTF
TRBJ2-1	many	TRBD2	TRBV12-3/TRBV12-4	16	TGTGCCAGCAGCTTAGCTAGCGGGGGCTCCTACAATGAGCAGTTCTTC	CASSLASGGSYNEQFF
TRBJ1-5	few	TRBD1	TRBV20-1	12	TGCAGTGCTGTCAGGGGGGAGCAGCCCCAGCATTTT	CSAVRGEQPQHF
TRBJ2-7	-	-	TRBV27	13	TGTGCCACCGGGGGACAGAGCTCCTACGAGCAGTACTTC	CATGGQSSYEQYF
TRBJ1-2	few	TRBD1	TRBV9	17	TGTGCCAGCAGCCGGGATTTGTCGGGACAGGGAAACTATGGCTACACCTTC	CASSRDLSGQGNYGYTF
TRBJ1-5	-	-	TRBV6-2/TRBV6-3	17	TGTGCCAGCAGTTACCGACCAGCCACAGATAGCAATCAGCCCCAGCATTTT	CASSYRPATDSNQPQHF
TRBJ2-3	few	-	TRBV12-3/TRBV12-4	13	TGTGCCAGCAGTCCCGGAGCCGGAGATACGCAGTATTTT	CASSPGAGDTQYF
TRBJ1-6	-	TRBD1	TRBV4-3	15	TGCGCCAGCAGCTCGTGGACAGGTTATAATTCACCCCTCCACTTT	CASSSWTGYNSPLHF
TRBJ2-4	once	-	TRBV7-2	16	TGTGCCAGCAGCTTAGGGGGCCTTTGGGCCAAAAACATTCAGTACTTC	CASSLGGLWAKNIQYF